This T cell receptor (beta chain) was captured by sequencing in a study of T cells in Graves' hyperthyroidism and ophthalmopathy. Study-level information: Blood from the periphery was taken at initial diagnosis, before any treatment. General study results and limits: Through a model of 13 V-J features, ophthalmopathy was separated from stable hyperthyroidism. Most thyroid clonotypes with frequency above 0.001 were detected in blood.

RNA transcripts were the template for amplifying TCR beta CDR3 regions. Carried out on the TCR CDR3, a first-round RT-PCR used the HTBI primer set. TCRdb reprocessed the multiplex PCR reads with MiXCR, giving one entry per CDR3 protein. Seen here are under 650,000 distinct CDR3 sequences, roughly 17% observed once, and the top ten hold less than 4.5%. For the diagnoses, clinical symptoms, serum thyroxine and TRAb, thyroid ultrasound and orbital computed tomography were used. Details on this clonotype: As yet, its antigen is unknown.

The CDR3 sequence is 16 residues long. Germline V lookup: CDR1 PRHDT, CDR2 FYEKMQ (reference sequence). Trimming took off 4 bases at V and 0 bases at J, with 16 bases between the two ends. This chain uses TRBV13 with TRBJ2-7, with D possibly being TRBD2 (5 bases). Sample: blood. The receptor was derived from a woman younger than 45 with Graves' hyperthyroidism. The CDR3 sequence is CASSSSERITSYEQYF. In DNA form, the CDR3 reads TGTGCCAGCAGCTCCTCTGAGCGGATTACCTCCTACGAGCAGTACTTC. Variable domain in full (rest from reference TRBV13 and TRBJ2-7): AAGVIQSPRHLIKEKRETATLKCYPIPRHDTVYWYQQGPGQDPQFLISFYEKMQSDKGSIPDRFSAQQFSDYHSELNMSSLELGDSALYFCASSSSERITSYEQYFGPGTRLTVT.